Sequencing of this TCR beta chain was carried out in a study of T cell responses to AZD1222 COVID-19 vaccine. As regards this clone: Its antigen is not known.

Looked up from germline, CDR1 is LNHDA and CDR2 is SQIVND (reference sequence). The V end was cut by 2 bases, the J end by 6 bases, with 13 bases between. This CDR3 region has 14 residues. General study results and limits: The study identified only six AZD1222 recipients as seropositive at baseline. The donor cohort was predominantly white British with a female majority, and clonal diversity may have been underestimated. Close to half of all spike-specific TCRs reportedly target regions of the variants that are unmutated.

Sequenced by immunoSEQ multiplex PCR; TCRdb stores in-frame clones only, minus some. The top ten hold approximately 2% of the sample, which has under 150,000 clones, about 90% seen once. The receptor was derived from an adult who received the AZD1222 COVID-19 vaccine. The chain employs TRBV19 and TRBJ1-2; D is uncertain. This specimen was peripheral blood, taken 28 days after the second AZD1222 dose. For the CDR3, the DNA is TGTGCCAGTAGTATAACCCGAGCATCGGATGGCTACACCTTC. This sequence encodes CASSITRASDGYTF.